These 8 T cell receptor beta chains share one sample of origin, sequenced in a study of blood T cell repertoires in COVID-19. The table came from immunoSEQ multiplex PCR; TCRdb's copy has only in-frame clones and leaves some out. The data hold about 270,000 clones, with over 75% observed a single time. The sample consisted of PBMCs or T cells enriched from blood (not recorded which). The receptor set was obtained from a woman aged 18 to 35 who had recovered from COVID-19.

The rearrangement joins TRBV5-1 to TRBJ1-1, with 9 bases lining up with TRBD1. CDR1 is SGHRS, CDR2 YFSETQ, per germline. The CDR3 loop spans 13 amino acids. J gave up 10 bases and V 2 bases, and 6 bases lay outside the gene matches. The CDR3 spells CASSFFGGQGAFF. CDR3 nucleotide sequence: TGCGCCAGCAGCTTTTTTGGGGGACAGGGAGCTTTCTTT.

This clone was picked up a small number of times. This sequence joins TRBV24-1 and TRBJ2-2; D is undetermined. V was shortened by 0 bases and J by 9 bases, with 7 bases between the two germline ends. Germline CDR1 KGHDR, CDR2 SFDVKD. The CDR3 sequence is 13 residues long. The CDR3 protein is CATSDLHSRELFF. The CDR3 nucleotides read TGTGCCACCAGTGATTTGCACAGTAGGGAGCTGTTTTTT.

The chain joins TRBV30 to TRBJ1-6; 12 nucleotides line up with TRBD1. The trim removed 5 bases at V and 10 bases at J, leaving 3 bases unmatched. CDR1 GTSNPN and CDR2 SVGIG come from the germline V gene (reference sequence). The CDR3 loop spans 13 amino acids. CDR3 region: CAWGGQGASPLHF. The CDR3 nucleotides are TGTGCCTGGGGGGGACAGGGGGCATCACCCCTCCACTTT.

The V call is TRBV5-1, the J call TRBJ1-6; D not certain. CDR3 size: 17 residues. Per the germline V gene, CDR1 is SGHRS and CDR2 is YFSETQ. V shed 0 bases and J shed 2 bases, with 12 bases lying between them. The chain's CDR3 is CASSLVRVGTYNSPLHF. The CDR3 DNA sequence: TGCGCCAGCAGCTTGGTGAGGGTGGGAACCTATAATTCACCCCTCCACTTT.

This sequence joins TRBV10-3 and TRBJ1-2, with D possibly being TRBD1 (5 bases). Germline V lookup: CDR1 ENHRY, CDR2 SYGVKD. This CDR3 is 14 amino acids long. The V gene lost 6 bases and the J gene lost 7 bases, with 18 bases spanning the gap. In DNA, the CDR3 is TGTGCCATCAGCGACAATCAGGGATCCGCTGGCTACACCTTC. Protein: CAISDNQGSAGYTF.

This chain links TRBV28 with TRBJ2-7; 15 positions match TRBD2. J was trimmed by 2 bases and V by 8 bases; bases with no gene match: 4. The germline V gene has CDR1 MDHEN and CDR2 SYDVKM. This CDR3 region has 15 residues. The DNA for the CDR3 is TGTGCCAGCGGGACTAGCGGGGGGCACACCTACGAGCAGTACTTC. Protein product: CASGTSGGHTYEQYF.

The chain uses TRBV4-1 and TRBJ1-2; D may be TRBD1 (6 bases). The V gene's germline CDR1 is MGHRA and CDR2 YSYEKL. The CDR3 is 15 residues long. The V and J ends lost 3 bases and 8 bases respectively, with 19 bases between them. The CDR3 reads CASSHPRGSQGGYTF. In DNA form, the CDR3 reads TGCGCCAGCAGCCACCCCAGGGGTTCCCAGGGCGGCTACACCTTC.

V and J are TRBV7-9 and TRBJ2-1; 9 nucleotides match TRBD1. The CDR3 totals 16 residues. V shed 5 bases, J shed 6 bases, and the junction held 11 bases outside the gene matches. CDR1 is SEHNR and CDR2 is FQNEAQ in the germline V gene (reference sequence). The CDR3 region is CASSQSKQGAFNEQFF. The CDR3 DNA reads TGTGCCAGCAGCCAAAGCAAACAGGGGGCATTCAATGAGCAGTTCTTC. The complete variable domain, with remaining parts taken from reference TRBV7-9 and TRBJ2-1, reads DTGVSQNPRHKITKRGQNVTFRCDPISEHNRLYWYRQTLGQGPEFLTYFQNEAQLEKSRLLSDRFSAERPKGSFSTLEIQRTEQGDSAMYLCASSQSKQGAFNEQFFGPGTRLTVL.